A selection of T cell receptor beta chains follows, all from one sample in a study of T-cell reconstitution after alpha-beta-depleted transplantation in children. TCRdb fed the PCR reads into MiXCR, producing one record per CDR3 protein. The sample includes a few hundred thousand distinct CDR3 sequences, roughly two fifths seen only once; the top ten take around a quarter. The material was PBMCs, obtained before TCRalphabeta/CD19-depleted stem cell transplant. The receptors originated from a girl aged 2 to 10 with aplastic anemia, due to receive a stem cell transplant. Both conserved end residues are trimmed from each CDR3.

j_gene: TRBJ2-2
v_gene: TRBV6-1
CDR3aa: ASIRQGDTGELF

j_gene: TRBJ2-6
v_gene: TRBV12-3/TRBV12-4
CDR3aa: ASSPSTASGANVLT

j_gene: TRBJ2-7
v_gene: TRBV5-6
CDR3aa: ASSLVQGYDYEQY

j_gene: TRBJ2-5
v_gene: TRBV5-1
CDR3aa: ASSLSWSGRGETQY

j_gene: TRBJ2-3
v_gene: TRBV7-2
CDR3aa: ASSLEPSTDTQY

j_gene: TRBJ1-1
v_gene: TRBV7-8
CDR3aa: ASSYRDGGTEAF

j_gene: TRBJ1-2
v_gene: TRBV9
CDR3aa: ASSPGPSIGYT

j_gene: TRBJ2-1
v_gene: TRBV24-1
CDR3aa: ATSDPNENNEQF

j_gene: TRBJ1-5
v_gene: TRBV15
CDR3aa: ATSRDMGEGQPQH

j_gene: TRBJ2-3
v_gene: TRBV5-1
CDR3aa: ASSLSFGDTQY

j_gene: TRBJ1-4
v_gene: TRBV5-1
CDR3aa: ASSLVSREEKLF

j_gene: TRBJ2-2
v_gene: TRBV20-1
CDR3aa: SAQRTTNTGELF

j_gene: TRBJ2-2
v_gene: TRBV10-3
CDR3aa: AIRVPGLEDENTGELF

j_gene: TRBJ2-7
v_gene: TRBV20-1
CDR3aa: SAREGGWGVTYEQY

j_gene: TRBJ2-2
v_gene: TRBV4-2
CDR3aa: ASSQGTGRTGELF

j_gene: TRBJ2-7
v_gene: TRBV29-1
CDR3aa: SVLGTGGHEQY

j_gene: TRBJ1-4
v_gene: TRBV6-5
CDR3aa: ASSLQSRGQYNEKLF

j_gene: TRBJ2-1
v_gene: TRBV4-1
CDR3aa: ASSQGREYVTDEQF

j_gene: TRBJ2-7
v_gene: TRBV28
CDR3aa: ASSLAARMGEQY

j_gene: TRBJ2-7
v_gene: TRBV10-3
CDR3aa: AISTRDEQY